The sequence of this T cell receptor (beta chain) was determined in a study of cytomegalovirus exposure and HLA in healthy donors. Primers included in the PCR were 60 Vbeta and 13 Jbeta primers. Assay used: immunoSEQ multiplex PCR; TCRdb lists only in-frame clones, some missing. The sample carries 150,000 or so clones, around 73% recorded once. Study results and caveats: Prior analysis indicated that the majority of TCR beta V segments exhibited productivity approximately 87% or approximately 30% of the time. Reportedly, a later analysis found an Asian-associated ancestry cluster had fewer N-insertions than the roughly 700-donor mean.

V gave up 4 bases and J gave up 4 bases; unmatched junction bases: 7. This CDR3 spans 17 amino acids. CDR1 ENHRY and CDR2 SYGVKD come from the germline V gene. Worth noting for this clone: Its antigen is not known.

Sequencing was done on a sample of PBMCs. The V call is TRBV10-3, the J call TRBJ2-2; 12 bases are a match to TRBD2. The receptor was derived from a woman aged 18 to 35 in good health and CMV-seronegative. CDR3 protein: CAISGLAGGPGTGELFF. CDR3 DNA: TGTGCCATCAGTGGGCTAGCGGGGGGGCCGGGCACCGGGGAGCTGTTTTTT.